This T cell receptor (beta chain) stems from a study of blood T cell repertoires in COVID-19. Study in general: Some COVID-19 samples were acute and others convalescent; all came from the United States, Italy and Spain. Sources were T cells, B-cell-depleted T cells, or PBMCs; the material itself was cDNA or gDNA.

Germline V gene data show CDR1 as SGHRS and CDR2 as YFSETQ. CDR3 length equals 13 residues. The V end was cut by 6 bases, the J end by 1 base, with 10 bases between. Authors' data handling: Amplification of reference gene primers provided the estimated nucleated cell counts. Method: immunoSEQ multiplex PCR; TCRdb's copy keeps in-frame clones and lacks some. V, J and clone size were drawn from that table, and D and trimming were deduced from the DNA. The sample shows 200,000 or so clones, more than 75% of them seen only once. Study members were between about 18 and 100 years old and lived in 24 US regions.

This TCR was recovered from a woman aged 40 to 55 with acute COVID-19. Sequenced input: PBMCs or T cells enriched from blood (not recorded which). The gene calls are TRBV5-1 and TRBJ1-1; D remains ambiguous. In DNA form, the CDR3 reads TGCGCCAGCAACCCGGCAGGGAACACTGAAGCTTTCTTT. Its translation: CASNPAGNTEAFF.